A single sample is the source of the 14 T cell receptor beta chains below, sequenced in a study of T cell repertoires in cytomegalovirus infection. From the reads, TCRdb called clonotypes with MiXCR, one entry per CDR3 protein. The sample records around 800,000 distinct CDR3 sequences, roughly 33% being singletons. No antigen has been identified for these receptors. The sequencing here drew on cultured CD8+ T cells from PBMCs, taken from culture after CMV antigen stimulation. These receptors were obtained from a human donor in good health (CMV status not recorded). Some clones in this sample may be carry-over from other donors' samples.

About this clonotype: A much larger clone differs by one base, so this may be a read error. The V call is TRBV5-6, the J call TRBJ2-2, with TRBD1 matching over 10 bases. Germline CDR1 and CDR2: SGHDT and YYEEEE. CDR3 size: 15 residues. The V segment lost 4 bases and the J segment 5 bases; nucleotides outside the gene matches: 5. The DNA for the CDR3 is TGTGCCAGCAGCCCGGGACAGGGGCGGACCGGGGAGCTGTTTTTT. Amino acids: CASSPGQGRTGELFF.

This clonotype was observed a few times. The chain uses TRBV27 and TRBJ1-5; 8 bases agree with TRBD1. The CDR3 sequence is 13 residues long. CDR1 and CDR2 from the germline V gene are MNHEY and SMNVEV (reference sequence). V gave up 6 bases and J gave up 2 bases; unmatched junction bases: 0. The CDR3 nucleotides are TGTGCCAGCAGGGGACAGGGCAATCAGCCCCAGCATTTT. The encoded protein is CASRGQGNQPQHF.

The V call is TRBV27, the J call TRBJ2-1, with TRBD2 as a possible D gene (6 bases). The CDR3 has 13 amino acids. Trimming pared 1 base from V and 10 bases from J, leaving 11 bases between. Germline V gene lookup returns CDR1 MNHEY and CDR2 SMNVEV (reference sequence). The CDR3 bases are TGTGCCAGCAGTTTATATACTGGGAGGGAGCAGTTCTTC. Translated, it gives CASSLYTGREQFF.

This clonotype has at least ten counts. The chain employs TRBV12-3 or TRBV12-4 and TRBJ2-7; possible D gene TRBD1, 6 bases. V dropped 11 bases and J dropped 1 base, with 12 bases sitting between them. This CDR3 comprises 12 residues. The CDR3 bases are TGTGCCGGACAACAGGGTTCCTACGAGCAGTACGTC. Its translation is CAGQQGSYEQYV.

In nucleotides, the CDR3 is TGTGCCAGCAGCTCCAACCGACAGAATTATAGCAATCAGCCCCAGCATTTT. Translating it yields CASSSNRQNYSNQPQHF. The V gene is TRBV7-8, the J gene TRBJ1-5; weak D call: TRBD1 (5 bases). The CDR3 length is 17 residues. Germline loops: CDR1 SGHVS, CDR2 FQNEAQ. V lost 4 bases to trimming and J lost 0 bases, with 16 bases between them.

This clonotype was counted at least ten times. The chain couples TRBV7-2 to TRBJ2-1; D unresolved. The V end lost 5 bases, the J end lost 0 bases, and 11 bases lay between the germline ends. The CDR3 runs to 15 residues. Germline CDR1 and CDR2: SGHTA and FQGNSA. The CDR3 sequence: CASSPHMSSYNEQFF. The CDR3 DNA sequence: TGTGCCAGCAGCCCCCATATGAGCTCCTACAATGAGCAGTTCTTC.

The chain links TRBV7-9 to TRBJ2-5, with TRBD1 matching over 7 bases. The germline V gene has CDR1 SEHNR and CDR2 FQNEAQ (reference sequence). CDR3 length equals 15 residues. The ends lost 6 bases at V and 0 bases at J; junction bases unmatched: 7. The DNA for the CDR3 is TGTGCCAGCAGTTTACGGGGACAGCACCAAGAGACCCAGTACTTC. This translates into CASSLRGQHQETQYF.

This clonotype showed up just once. The chain uses TRBV3-1 and TRBJ1-2, with D possibly TRBD1 on 5 matching bases. The CDR3 contains 14 residues. With 2 bases removed from V and 7 bases from J, the gap between germline ends came to 14 bases. Germline-derived CDR1 and CDR2 are LGHDT and YNNKEL (reference sequence). The CDR3 DNA is TGTGCCAGCAGCCAATTAGGGGTAGGGAGTGGCTACACCTTC. Translated: CASSQLGVGSGYTF.

This clonotype has a handful of counts. The chain employs TRBV7-8 and TRBJ2-3, with D uncertain. The germline V and J ends were trimmed by 1 base and 6 bases, with 17 bases remaining between them. The germline V gene encodes CDR1 SGHVS and CDR2 FQNEAQ. The CDR3 is 16 amino acids. This CDR3 is CASSLDRVPSPDTQYF. DNA of the CDR3: TGTGCCAGCAGCTTAGACAGAGTCCCGAGCCCGGATACGCAGTATTTT.

This chain links TRBV6-2 or TRBV6-3 with TRBJ2-7; D gene unclear. V shed 4 bases and J shed 3 bases, with 16 bases lying between them. Germline V lookup: CDR1 MNHEY, CDR2 SVGEGT. The CDR3 totals 15 residues. The CDR3 coding sequence is TGTGCCAGCAGTTCCCTGGGCGGAGATAGCTACGAGCAGTACGTC. It specifies CASSSLGGDSYEQYV.

This clonotype was recorded many times. CDR3: CASSPLGDEQFF. The CDR3 bases are TGTGCCAGCAGCCCGCTAGGCGATGAGCAGTTCTTC. This chain joins TRBV7-6 and TRBJ2-1; D remains ambiguous. This CDR3 is 12 amino acids long. Trimming took off 5 bases at V and 8 bases at J, with 10 bases between the two ends. CDR1 is SGHVS, CDR2 FNYEAQ, per germline.

This clonotype has only a few counts. This rearrangement joins TRBV27 to TRBJ2-5, with no clear D. The CDR3 is 14 residues long. CDR1 and CDR2 from the germline V gene are MNHEY and SMNVEV (reference sequence). Trimming pared 5 bases from V and 1 base from J, leaving 11 bases between. The CDR3 nucleotides read TGTGCCAGCAGTCCCTCGGTCCTCCAAGAGACCCAGTACTTC. Translated: CASSPSVLQETQYF.

This clonotype was detected ten times or more. J is TRBJ2-3 and V is TRBV28; no clear D gene. With 6 bases removed from V and 6 bases from J, the gap between germline ends came to 7 bases. Germline loops: CDR1 MDHEN, CDR2 SYDVKM. The length of the CDR3 is 11 residues. For the CDR3, the DNA is TGTGCCAGCAGCTTCTTGGATACGCAGTATTTT. Translating it yields CASSFLDTQYF.

A remark on this clonotype: Being one base from a much bigger clone, this may be a read error. CDR3 bases: TGTGCCAGCAGGCTTCTGGGATCACCCCTCCACTTT. This codes for CASRLLGSPLHF. The chain carries TRBV7-9 and TRBJ1-6; no reliable D call. Trimming shortened V by 6 bases and J by 10 bases, and 10 bases separated the two germline ends. The CDR3 runs 12 residues. Germline lookup yields CDR1 SEHNR and CDR2 FQNEAQ (reference sequence). Based on the CDR3 plus reference TRBV7-9 and TRBJ1-6, the full variable domain is DTGVSQNPRHKITKRGQNVTFRCDPISEHNRLYWYRQTLGQGPEFLTYFQNEAQLEKSRLLSDRFSAERPKGSFSTLEIQRTEQGDSAMYLCASRLLGSPLHFGNGTRLTVT.